This is a list of T cell receptor beta chains from one sample in a study of shared clonotypes between healthy human individuals. Assay used: immunoSEQ multiplex PCR; TCRdb lists only in-frame clones, some missing. The sample lists about 2.4 million clones, just over 90% occurring once. Sequencing was performed on naive CD4+ T cells sorted from blood. These receptors originate from a young man in good health. The CDR3 runs from the conserved cysteine through the conserved F or W. The D gene is left open where the match is weak. Size is stated for part of the rows, as once, few or many counts, or as a class when the clone is expanded.

clone_size | j_call | v_call | d_call | cdr3_nt | cdr3_aa
NA | TRBJ1-2 | TRBV19 | TRBD1 | TGTGCCAGTACCCAGGGGGCTCCAAACTATGGCTACACCTTC | CASTQGAPNYGYTF
NA | TRBJ2-3 | TRBV27 | NA | TGTGCCAGCAGTCCATTACGGGTGTGGGAAACCACAGATACGCAGTATTTT | CASSPLRVWETTDTQYF
NA | TRBJ1-2 | TRBV29-1 | TRBD1 | TGCAGCGTTGGTGGACAGGGGGAACATGGCTACACCTTC | CSVGGQGEHGYTF
NA | TRBJ2-1 | TRBV18 | NA | TGTGCCAGCTCACCGGGCAATAACTACAATGAGCAGTTCTTC | CASSPGNNYNEQFF
NA | TRBJ1-1 | TRBV5-1 | NA | TGCGCCAGCAGCTTAGGGGGGCTCGGCACTGAAGCTTTCTTT | CASSLGGLGTEAFF
NA | TRBJ1-5 | TRBV2 | NA | TGTGCCAGCAGTGCTTTTGCACCTAGCAATCAGCCCCAGCATTTT | CASSAFAPSNQPQHF
NA | TRBJ2-1 | TRBV9 | TRBD2 | TGTGCCAGCAGCGTAGATCCTAGCGGGAGTTACAATGAGCAGTTCTTC | CASSVDPSGSYNEQFF
once | TRBJ1-5 | TRBV5-1 | NA | TGCGCCAGCAGAACAGATTCTAGTGGGCAGCCCCAGCATTTT | CASRTDSSGQPQHF
NA | TRBJ2-4 | TRBV4-2 | NA | TGTGCCAGCAGCCAAGACCCCGGGGGCGTAACCAAAAACATTCAGTACTTC | CASSQDPGGVTKNIQYF
few | TRBJ1-1 | TRBV9 | NA | TGTGCCAGCAGCGCCGGGGGGAGGACTGAAGCTTTCTTT | CASSAGGRTEAFF
NA | TRBJ2-1 | TRBV6-1 | TRBD1 | TGTGCCAGTAGAGGGACAGGGTGGAATGAGCAGTTCTTC | CASRGTGWNEQFF
NA | TRBJ1-2 | TRBV5-5 | NA | TGTGCCAGCAGCTTGGCACAGGGAAGAGACACCTTC | CASSLAQGRDTF
NA | TRBJ1-6 | TRBV9 | NA | TGTGCCAGCAGCGTAGTGGGACGGGATAATTCACCCCTCCACTTT | CASSVVGRDNSPLHF
NA | TRBJ2-5 | TRBV2 | TRBD1 | TGTGCCACCGCCGAGACAGGGATCCAAGAGACCCAGTACTTC | CATAETGIQETQYF
NA | TRBJ2-2 | TRBV2 | NA | TGTGCCAGTAAAATCGGGGGTCTCACCGGGGAGCTGTTTTTT | CASKIGGLTGELFF
NA | TRBJ1-2 | TRBV2 | NA | TGTGCCAGCAGTGAATTCCCGGGACCCTATGGCTACACCTTC | CASSEFPGPYGYTF
NA | TRBJ2-3 | TRBV7-2 | NA | TGTGCCAGCAGCTTAATGGTAGGGTCGGACACGCAGTATTTT | CASSLMVGSDTQYF
NA | TRBJ2-7 | TRBV5-6 | NA | TGTGCCAGCAGCTTGGGGCCGACCAGCTCCTACGAGCAGTACTTC | CASSLGPTSSYEQYF
NA | TRBJ2-5 | TRBV30 | TRBD2 | TGTGCCTGGACTTTTAGCGGGAGAACAGAGACCCAGTACTTC | CAWTFSGRTETQYF
NA | TRBJ2-7 | TRBV2 | TRBD2 | TGTGCCAGCAGTGAACCTCGGACTAGCGGGAGGGCACGAGAGCAGTACTTC | CASSEPRTSGRAREQYF
NA | TRBJ2-1 | TRBV11-2 | NA | TGTGCCAGCAGCTTAGGTTGGTGGGGGGGCGACAATGAGCAGTTCTTC | CASSLGWWGGDNEQFF
once | TRBJ2-1 | TRBV11-3 | NA | TGTGCCAGCAGCTTACGCGGGGATGGGTCGAATGAGCAGTTCTTC | CASSLRGDGSNEQFF
NA | TRBJ1-4 | TRBV4-3 | NA | TGCGCCAGCAGCCAATTTCCCGGGCAGGGAGGAACTAATGAAAAACTGTTTTTT | CASSQFPGQGGTNEKLFF
NA | TRBJ2-5 | TRBV7-9 | NA | TGTGCCAGCAGCCTTGCGACCCCGGGGCAAGAGACCCAGTACTTC | CASSLATPGQETQYF
NA | TRBJ2-5 | TRBV7-2 | NA | TGTGCCAGCAGCTTGGGCGGTTGGTACCAAGAGACCCAGTACTTC | CASSLGGWYQETQYF
NA | TRBJ2-7 | TRBV5-1 | NA | TGCGCCAGCAGCCGAACAGGCTCCGGATACGAGCAGTACTTC | CASSRTGSGYEQYF
NA | TRBJ1-5 | TRBV21-1 | NA | TGTGCCATACCGGTACCGGGCTCGTGTAGCAATCAGCCCCAGCATTTT | CAIPVPGSCSNQPQHF
NA | TRBJ2-7 | TRBV5-6 | NA | TGTGCCAGCAGCTTGTCGGGCACCTCCTACGAGCAGTACTTC | CASSLSGTSYEQYF
NA | TRBJ1-6 | TRBV27 | NA | TGTGCCAGCAGTTCGGTCAGCCCTAATTCACCCCTCCACTTT | CASSSVSPNSPLHF
NA | TRBJ2-7 | TRBV27 | NA | TGTGCCAGCAGTTCATCACAGGGTCGAGAGCAGTACTTC | CASSSSQGREQYF
NA | TRBJ2-5 | TRBV10-1 | NA | TGCGCCAGCAGTGAGACCGGCAGGAGCCAAGAGACCCAGTACTTC | CASSETGRSQETQYF
NA | TRBJ2-5 | TRBV10-3 | NA | TGTGCCATCAGTGACGGTCAGTACCAAGAGACCCAGTACTTC | CAISDGQYQETQYF
NA | TRBJ2-5 | TRBV18 | NA | TGTGCCAGCTCACCAGTGTACAGCCAAGAGACCCAGTACTTC | CASSPVYSQETQYF
NA | TRBJ1-5 | TRBV2 | TRBD1 | TGTGCCAGCAGTGAAACTCGACAGGGGGCGATCTCTAATCAGCCCCAGCATTTT | CASSETRQGAISNQPQHF
NA | TRBJ2-7 | TRBV6-1 | NA | TGTGCCAGCAGTGAACCCCAGTGGGGGCAGTACTTC | CASSEPQWGQYF
NA | TRBJ2-6 | TRBV6-6 | NA | TGTGCCAGCAGCCAGGGGAGGGCCGCTGGGGCCAACGTCCTGACTTTC | CASSQGRAAGANVLTF
NA | TRBJ2-1 | TRBV28 | TRBD1 | TGTGCCAGCAACGGACAGGGGGCGTCAGGAGAGCAGTTCTTC | CASNGQGASGEQFF
NA | TRBJ2-4 | TRBV11-3 | TRBD1 | TGTGCCAGCAGCTTGGGCGCCGGGACAGGGAATGACATTCAGTACTTC | CASSLGAGTGNDIQYF
NA | TRBJ2-2 | TRBV19 | TRBD2 | TGTGCCAGTAGTATAGGACTAGCGGGAGTGAACACCGGGGAGCTGTTTTTT | CASSIGLAGVNTGELFF
NA | TRBJ1-3 | TRBV14 | NA | TGTGCCAGCAGCCCCGGCGGTACGGTAGGAAACACCATATATTTT | CASSPGGTVGNTIYF
NA | TRBJ2-5 | TRBV5-4 | TRBD2 | TGTGCCAGCAGCTTGGTGGCTAGCGGGGATGAGACCCAGTACTTC | CASSLVASGDETQYF
NA | TRBJ2-1 | TRBV2 | TRBD2 | TGTGCCAGCAGTGAAGGGGGGACTAGCGGGCGACTCCGCGATGAGCAGTTCTTC | CASSEGGTSGRLRDEQFF
NA | TRBJ1-6 | TRBV11-2 | NA | TGTGCCAGCAGCTCCGGGAAGTATAATTCACCCCTCCACTTT | CASSSGKYNSPLHF
NA | TRBJ2-7 | TRBV5-4 | TRBD1 | TGTGCCAGCAGCTTCGAGACAGGGGGCGAGCAGTACTTC | CASSFETGGEQYF
NA | TRBJ2-7 | TRBV29-1 | TRBD2 | TGCAGCACCTGCGGGGGCTACGAGCAGTACTTC | CSTCGGYEQYF
NA | TRBJ2-1 | TRBV7-2 | NA | TGTGCCAGCAGCTGGGAGGACTACAATGAGCAGTTCTTC | CASSWEDYNEQFF
NA | TRBJ2-7 | TRBV6-5 | NA | TGTGCCAGCAGTTACTCCCGGACGGACCCCACTGACGAGCAGTACTTC | CASSYSRTDPTDEQYF
NA | TRBJ2-1 | TRBV6-6 | TRBD2 | TGTGCCAGCAGTCACCTAGCGGGAGGGTTAAATGAGCAGTTCTTC | CASSHLAGGLNEQFF
NA | TRBJ2-5 | TRBV28 | NA | TGTGCCAGCAGTTTCGCCAGTCACCAAGAGACCCAGTACTTC | CASSFASHQETQYF
once | TRBJ1-1 | TRBV11-2 | NA | TGTGCCAGCAGCTTAAATGGGCGCCGGGGATACACTGAAGCTTTCTTT | CASSLNGRRGYTEAFF
NA | TRBJ2-3 | TRBV7-9 | TRBD2 | TGTGCCAGCAAGCGTAGCCCCGGCGGACTAGCGTCAGATACGCAGTATTTT | CASKRSPGGLASDTQYF
NA | TRBJ2-2 | TRBV6-4 | TRBD1 | TGTGCCAGCAGTACTACAGGGGCTCGCGGCACCGGGGAGCTGTTTTTT | CASSTTGARGTGELFF
NA | TRBJ1-2 | TRBV29-1 | NA | TGCAGCGTTGTTACCCCCCCCAGGGCCTCATCCTATGGCTACACCTTC | CSVVTPPRASSYGYTF
NA | TRBJ2-3 | TRBV2 | NA | TGTGCCAGCAGTGAAGCCCGGAGCACAGATACGCAGTATTTT | CASSEARSTDTQYF
NA | TRBJ2-1 | TRBV6-4 | TRBD1 | TGTGCCAGCAGCGAAATGACAGGGGCTGGATACAATGAGCAGTTCTTC | CASSEMTGAGYNEQFF
NA | TRBJ2-5 | TRBV7-9 | NA | TGTGCCAGCACCTCCCTAGAGACCCAGTACTTC | CASTSLETQYF
NA | TRBJ1-5 | TRBV1 | NA | TGCACCAGCAGCCAAGAGAGAGGAAGTCAGCCCCAGCATTTT | CTSSQERGSQPQHF